Sequencing of this TCR beta chain was carried out in a study of T-cell reconstitution after alpha-beta-depleted transplantation in children. Per the germline V gene, CDR1 is PRHDT and CDR2 is FYEKMQ (reference sequence). The V and J ends lost 3 bases and 6 bases, in that order; junction bases with no gene match: 5. The CDR3 sequence is 16 residues long. A TCRbeta library incorporating unique molecular identifiers was prepared. TCRdb reprocessed the PCR reads via MiXCR and lists one record per CDR3 protein. The sample carries approximately 88,000 distinct CDR3 sequences, 9% to 15% recorded once. Sequencing was performed on PBMCs from the stem cell graft donor, taken from the stem cell graft. The TCR originated in a human donor who donated a stem cell graft to a child with inherited bone marrow failure. This chain uses TRBV13 with TRBJ2-2, with 12 bases matching TRBD2. CDR3 sequence (DNA): TGTGCCAGCAGCTTGACTAGCGGGAGAGGACCCGGGGAGCTGTTTTTT. Translating it yields CASSLTSGRGPGELFF. Full variable domain (remainder filled in from reference TRBV13 and TRBJ2-2): AAGVIQSPRHLIKEKRETATLKCYPIPRHDTVYWYQQGPGQDPQFLISFYEKMQSDKGSIPDRFSAQQFSDYHSELNMSSLELGDSALYFCASSLTSGRGPGELFFGEGSRLTVL.